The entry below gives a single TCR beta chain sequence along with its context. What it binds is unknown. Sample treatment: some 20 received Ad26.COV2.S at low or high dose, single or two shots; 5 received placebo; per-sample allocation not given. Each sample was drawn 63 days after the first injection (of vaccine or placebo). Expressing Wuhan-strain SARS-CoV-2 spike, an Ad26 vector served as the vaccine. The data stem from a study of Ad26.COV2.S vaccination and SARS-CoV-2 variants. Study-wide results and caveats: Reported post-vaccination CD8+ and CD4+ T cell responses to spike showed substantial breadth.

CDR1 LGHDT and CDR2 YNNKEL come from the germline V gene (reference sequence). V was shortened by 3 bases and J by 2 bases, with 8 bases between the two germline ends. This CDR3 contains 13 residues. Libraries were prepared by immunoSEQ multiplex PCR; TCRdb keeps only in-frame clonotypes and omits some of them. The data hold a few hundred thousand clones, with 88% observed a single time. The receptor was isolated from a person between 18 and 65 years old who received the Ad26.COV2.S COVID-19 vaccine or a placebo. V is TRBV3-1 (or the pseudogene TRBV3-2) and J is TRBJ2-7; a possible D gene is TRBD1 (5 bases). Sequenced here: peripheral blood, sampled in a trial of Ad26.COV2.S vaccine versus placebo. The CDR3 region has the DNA TGTGCCAGCAGCCACGGACACCCCTACGAGCAGTACTTC. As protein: CASSHGHPYEQYF.